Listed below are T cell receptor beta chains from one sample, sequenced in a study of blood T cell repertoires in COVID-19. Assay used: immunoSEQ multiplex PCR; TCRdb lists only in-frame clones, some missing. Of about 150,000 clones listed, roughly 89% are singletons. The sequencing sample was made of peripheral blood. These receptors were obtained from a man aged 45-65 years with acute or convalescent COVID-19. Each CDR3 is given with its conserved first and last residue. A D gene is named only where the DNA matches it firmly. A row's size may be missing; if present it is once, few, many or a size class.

TGTGCCAGCAGGACTGCCTCTGGAAACACCATATATTTT,CASRTASGNTIYF,TRBV27,NA,NA,TRBJ1-3
TGTGCCAGCAGCTTAGTCTATGGGACAGGGGGTGGTAACACTGAAGCTTTCTTT,CASSLVYGTGGGNTEAFF,TRBV7-2,NA,TRBD1,TRBJ1-1
TGCAGCGGGGGACTAGCGGGAGGGAACGCGCAGTATTTT,CSGGLAGGNAQYF,TRBV29-1,once,TRBD2,TRBJ2-3
TGCGCCAGCAGCCTAACGGGACTAGCGGGAGCTGAGACCCAGTACTTC,CASSLTGLAGAETQYF,TRBV4-1,NA,TRBD2,TRBJ2-5
TGTGCCAGCAGCCAAGAGAGTGGCTACACCTTC,CASSQESGYTF,TRBV3-1/TRBV3-2,NA,NA,TRBJ1-2
TGTGCCAGCAGACTCAGGGGCGGCAATCAGCCCCAGCATTTT,CASRLRGGNQPQHF,TRBV6-5,NA,NA,TRBJ1-5
TGTGCCAGCAGCCCTAAGGGACAGCCCTTCCTTGGCTACACCTTC,CASSPKGQPFLGYTF,TRBV3-1/TRBV3-2,NA,TRBD1,TRBJ1-2
TGTGCCAGCAGCGGGACTAGCGTGGAGACCCAGTACTTC,CASSGTSVETQYF,TRBV7-2,NA,TRBD2,TRBJ2-5
TGTGCCAGCTCCCAGAACGGGCAGGGTGAAAAACTGTTTTTT,CASSQNGQGEKLFF,TRBV18,NA,NA,TRBJ1-4
TGTGCCAGTAGTATAATGGAGTACAATGAGCAGTTCTTC,CASSIMEYNEQFF,TRBV19,NA,NA,TRBJ2-1
TGTGCCAGCAGTACCGGACAGGGTGTCACAGATACGCAGTATTTT,CASSTGQGVTDTQYF,TRBV28,NA,TRBD1,TRBJ2-3
TGTGCCAGCAGTTACGCGGGGGGGAGGAAGACCCAGTACTTC,CASSYAGGRKTQYF,TRBV28,NA,TRBD2,TRBJ2-5
TGTGCCAGCAGTTACCTCAGGGGTGTCGCAGATACGCAGTATTTT,CASSYLRGVADTQYF,TRBV6-5,NA,NA,TRBJ2-3
TGCGCCAGCAGCTTGGGACAGCTCCTCAACACCGGGGAGCTGTTTTTT,CASSLGQLLNTGELFF,TRBV5-1,once,NA,TRBJ2-2
TGTGCCAGTAGCCGGGGAGGAGGGACGGGAACAGATACGCAGTATTTT,CASSRGGGTGTDTQYF,TRBV19,NA,NA,TRBJ2-3
TGTGCCAGCAGTTCTAGGCTGGTCCACAATGAGCAGTTCTTC,CASSSRLVHNEQFF,TRBV27,NA,NA,TRBJ2-1
TGTGCCAGCAGCGCAGTCAAAATAGCGGGGCCATACAATGAGCAGTTCTTC,CASSAVKIAGPYNEQFF,TRBV9,NA,TRBD2,TRBJ2-1
TGTGCCAGCAGCTTCGGTCAGGGGTATGAAAAACTGTTTTTT,CASSFGQGYEKLFF,TRBV7-9,NA,NA,TRBJ1-4
TGTGCCAGCTCAACAGGCTTGGCTAACTATGGCTACACCTTC,CASSTGLANYGYTF,TRBV18,NA,NA,TRBJ1-2
TGTGCCAGCAGCTTAGGGGGGACAAATAGCAATCAGCCCCAGCATTTT,CASSLGGTNSNQPQHF,TRBV7-8,NA,NA,TRBJ1-5
TGTGCCAGCAGCGTCTCTAGCGGGGGTGCAGATACGCAGTATTTT,CASSVSSGGADTQYF,TRBV9,NA,TRBD2,TRBJ2-3
TGTGCCAGCAGCCAACTCTCCCCCCGAACTAGCACCGGGGAGCTGTTTTTT,CASSQLSPRTSTGELFF,TRBV4-2,NA,NA,TRBJ2-2